Following are 22 T cell receptor beta chains from one sample sequenced in a study of CD8 T cells in Susac syndrome. With random hexamers, roughly 0.45 to 1 ug RNA was reverse transcribed. TCRdb re-called the immunoSEQ multiplex PCR reads through MiXCR, storing one row per CDR3 protein. The sample gives around 170,000 distinct CDR3 sequences, approximately 96% of which show up once; around 0.1% is in the top ten. Input material: CD4+ T cells from PBMCs. The origin of the receptors is a human donor with Susac syndrome.

The V call is TRBV5-1, the J call TRBJ2-5; 9 bases align to TRBD1. The germline V gene has CDR1 SGHRS and CDR2 YFSETQ. This CDR3 is 15 amino acids long. Trimming at V came to 4 bases and at J to 6 bases, leaving 10 bases not matched to a gene. The CDR3 reads CASSASGQGAKTQYF. The CDR3 DNA reads TGCGCCAGCAGCGCATCGGGACAGGGTGCGAAGACCCAGTACTTC.

The chain is built from TRBV12-3 or TRBV12-4 and TRBJ1-5; D remains ambiguous. This CDR3 is 14 amino acids long. V was pared by 6 bases and J by 2 bases, with 11 bases between. As DNA, the CDR3 is TGTGCCAGCAGCTATGACACCCGCAATCAGCCCCAGCATTTT. This encodes CASSYDTRNQPQHF.

The V call is TRBV7-8, the J call TRBJ2-2; 14 bases match TRBD2. Germline V gene data show CDR1 as SGHVS and CDR2 as FQNEAQ. The CDR3 length is 18 residues. Losses at the gene ends were 5 bases for V and 3 bases for J; bases not matched to a gene: 8. The CDR3 protein is CASSHRTSGGSYTGELFF. DNA for the CDR3: TGTGCCAGCAGCCATAGGACTAGCGGGGGGTCGTACACCGGGGAGCTGTTTTTT.

The genes are TRBV7-2 and TRBJ2-1, with 10 bases fitting TRBD2. V lost 1 base and J lost 10; bases outside the gene matches: 1. The CDR3 length is 13 residues. Looked up from germline, CDR1 is SGHTA and CDR2 is FQGNSA. The CDR3 DNA follows: TGTGCCAGCAGCTTAGTTAGCGGGGGGGAGCAGTTCTTC. Protein: CASSLVSGGEQFF.

In this sample, this clonotype turned up once. This chain links TRBV5-1 with TRBJ2-7; 8 positions match TRBD1. The ends lost 1 base at V and 5 bases at J; junction bases unmatched: 8. Looked up from germline, CDR1 is SGHRS and CDR2 is YFSETQ. The CDR3 extends over 15 amino acids. Here the CDR3 DNA reads TGCGCCAGCAGCTTGCCGCAGGGGGCTTTTGACGAGCAGTACTTC. Its protein is CASSLPQGAFDEQYF.

The chain uses TRBV4-3 and TRBJ1-6; D gene unclear. CDR1 is LGHNA, CDR2 YSLEER, per germline. With 0 bases removed from V and 10 bases from J, the gap between germline ends came to 19 bases. The CDR3 length is 17 residues. The DNA of the CDR3 is TGCGCCAGCAGCCAAGAAGAGGTTCGCACCTCGTGGTCACCCCTCCACTTT. This gives the protein CASSQEEVRTSWSPLHF.

The rearrangement uses TRBV28 and TRBJ1-6; tentatively, D is TRBD1 (5 bases). CDR3 length equals 15 residues. Germline V gives CDR1 MDHEN, CDR2 SYDVKM. Trimming shortened V by 5 bases and J by 3 bases, and 11 bases separated the two germline ends. The CDR3 coding sequence is TGTGCCAGCAGTGGGTACCAGGGCTATAATTCACCCCTCCACTTT. Translating gives CASSGYQGYNSPLHF.

The J gene is TRBJ1-2, the V gene TRBV29-1; TRBD1 matches 9 bases. The CDR3 is made up of 14 amino acids. Germline CDR1 SQVTM, CDR2 ANQGSEA. The V segment lost 7 bases and the J segment 4 bases; nucleotides outside the gene matches: 10. The CDR3 nucleotides read TGCAGCGCCGCGTCGGGGACAGGGTCCTATGGCTACACCTTC. Protein sequence: CSAASGTGSYGYTF.

The chain is built from TRBV20-1 and TRBJ2-5, with D possibly TRBD2 on 6 matching bases. Trimming removed 0 bases at V and 3 bases at J, with 14 bases between. Germline V gives CDR1 DFQATT, CDR2 SNEGSKA (reference sequence). The CDR3 covers 15 residues. The CDR3 protein is CSARDGGGSEETQYF. For the CDR3, the DNA is TGCAGTGCTAGAGATGGAGGAGGGTCCGAAGAGACCCAGTACTTC.

This chain joins TRBV20-1 and TRBJ2-7; D uncertain. V gave up 0 bases and J gave up 1 base, with 13 bases separating them. The CDR3 spans 15 residues. Germline V gene data show CDR1 as DFQATT and CDR2 as SNEGSKA (reference sequence). CDR3 sequence (DNA): TGCAGTGCTAGAGATACGAAACCTCTTTCCTACGAGCAGTACTTC. It is translated as CSARDTKPLSYEQYF.

This chain links TRBV19 with TRBJ1-1, with D unclear. The CDR3 has 13 amino acids. Trimming cost V 3 bases and J 1 base, with 6 bases left between them. The germline gives CDR1 LNHDA, CDR2 SQIVND (reference sequence). The CDR3 region has the DNA TGTGCCAGTAGTATGGCCAGGAACACTGAAGCTTTCTTT. It is translated as CASSMARNTEAFF.

The genes are TRBV5-1 and TRBJ1-4, with 9 nucleotides matching TRBD1. Trimming cost V 2 bases and J 5 bases; bases outside gene matches: 7. Germline CDR1 and CDR2: SGHRS and YFSETQ. The CDR3 runs 16 residues. CDR3 DNA sequence: TGCGCCAGCAGCTTCTCGACCGGGACAGGGAATGAAAAACTGTTTTTT. As protein: CASSFSTGTGNEKLFF. Filled out from reference TRBV5-1 and TRBJ1-4, the complete variable domain reads KAGVTQTPRYLIKTRGQQVTLSCSPISGHRSVSWYQQTPGQGLQFLFEYFSETQRNKGNFPGRFSGRQFSNSRSEMNVSTLELGDSALYLCASSFSTGTGNEKLFFGSGTQLSVL.

The rearrangement links TRBV7-2 to TRBJ2-3; 7 nucleotides line up with TRBD2. Germline CDR1 SGHTA, CDR2 FQGNSA. CDR3 length: 15 residues. Trimming removed 0 bases from V and 4 bases from J; junction bases left unmatched: 4. The CDR3 loop reads CASSLALAGADTQYF. The CDR3 DNA sequence: TGTGCCAGCAGCTTAGCGCTGGCGGGAGCAGATACGCAGTATTTT.

The genes are TRBV30 and TRBJ1-1; possibly TRBD1 for D (6 bases). The CDR3 extends over 13 amino acids. The germline gives CDR1 GTSNPN, CDR2 SVGIG (reference sequence). V was cut by 3 bases and J by 0 bases, with 8 bases left in between. CDR3 protein: CAWRDSLNTEAFF. The CDR3 nucleotides read TGTGCCTGGAGGGACAGCTTGAACACTGAAGCTTTCTTT.

The CDR3 coding sequence is TGTGCCAGCAGTAAATACACCGAGCAGTACTTC. Encoded protein: CASSKYTEQYF. The chain links TRBV2 to TRBJ2-7, with D uncertain. V was shortened by 5 bases and J by 6 bases, with 8 bases between the two germline ends. Germline V gene data show CDR1 as SNHLY and CDR2 as FYNNEI. This CDR3 spans 11 amino acids.

This chain connects TRBV7-9 to TRBJ2-3; TRBD2 matches 9 bases. The CDR3 sequence is 16 residues long. The junction had 9 bases not matched to a gene; V was cut back by 4 bases and J by 4 bases. The germline V gene encodes CDR1 SEHNR and CDR2 FQNEAQ (reference sequence). CDR3 sequence (DNA): TGTGCCAGCAGCTACCTTCGCGGGGGGGCACCAGATACGCAGTATTTT. This translates into CASSYLRGGAPDTQYF.

Comments on this clonotype: The junction differs from germline at one of its ends, possibly a read error. This chain joins TRBV3-1 and TRBJ2-5; D possibly uses TRBD1 or TRBD2 (5 bases each). The germline CDR1 and CDR2 sequences are LGHDT and YNNKEL (reference sequence). This CDR3 spans 14 amino acids. This chain's CDR3 is CASSRDAGQGTQYF. Written as DNA, the CDR3 is TGTGCCAGCAGCAGGGACGCCGGCCAAGGGACCCAGTACTTC.

This chain uses TRBV7-8 with TRBJ1-3; TRBD1 is a possible D gene (5 bases). Germline assignment: CDR1 SGHVS and CDR2 FQNEAQ. This CDR3 is built from 17 residues. Trimming left V 3 bases short and J 3 bases short, with 18 bases between. In nucleotides, the CDR3 is TGTGCCAGCAGCTTGAACTCCCTCGGGACGGGTGGAAACACCATATATTTT. This encodes CASSLNSLGTGGNTIYF.

The rearrangement uses TRBV12-3 or TRBV12-4 and TRBJ2-7; TRBD1 agrees at 7 bases. The CDR3 consists of 14 residues. V shed 3 bases, J shed 2 bases, and the junction held 4 bases outside the gene matches. The CDR3 loop is CASSLLQGPYEQYF. DNA for the CDR3: TGTGCCAGCAGTTTGTTACAGGGGCCCTACGAGCAGTACTTC.

The V and J genes are TRBV6-2 or TRBV6-3 and TRBJ2-1; 11 bases are shared with TRBD2. V was clipped by 4 bases and J by 3 bases; unmatched bases: 11. This CDR3 has 18 residues. The germline V gene encodes CDR1 MNHEY and CDR2 SVGEGT. CDR3 in DNA: TGTGCCAGCAGTTGGCTAGCGGGGGGATCCCGTCTCTACAATGAGCAGTTCTTC. It translates to CASSWLAGGSRLYNEQFF.

The rearrangement joins TRBV7-3 to TRBJ1-5, with unresolved D. The germline V gene encodes CDR1 SGHTA and CDR2 FQGTGA. Trimming cost V 6 bases and J 3 bases, with 9 bases left between them. The CDR3 runs 13 residues. In nucleotides, the CDR3 is TGTGCCAGCAGTTTCTCCCCCAATCAGCCCCAGCATTTT. Protein product: CASSFSPNQPQHF.

The chain couples TRBV24-1 to TRBJ1-2; weak D call: TRBD1 (6 bases). The CDR3 runs 14 residues. Looked up from germline, CDR1 is KGHDR and CDR2 is SFDVKD. The V gene lost 3 bases and the J gene lost 8 bases, with 15 bases spanning the gap. The CDR3 DNA reads TGTGCCACCAGTGATCCCGGACAGAAAGACGGCTACACCTTC. This gives the protein CATSDPGQKDGYTF.